The 10 T cell receptor beta chains below come from one sample, sequenced in a study of STAT5B mutations in CD4+ large granular lymphocyte leukemia. TCRdb's copy holds only in-frame clones and misses some; the assay was immunoSEQ multiplex PCR. This table holds 40,000 to 55,000 clones, 65% to 90% found once. Input material: CD4+ T cells from blood buffy coats. The receptors shown here come from a human donor in good health.

The chain has TRBV18 and TRBJ1-2; TRBD1 matches at 9 bases. J gave up 0 bases and V 3 bases, and 2 bases lay outside the gene matches. The length of the CDR3 is 15 residues. Germline CDR1 reads KGHSH; CDR2 reads LQKENI. The CDR3 is CASSPRTGANYGYTF. The CDR3 DNA reads as TGTGCCAGCTCACCGCGGACAGGGGCTAACTATGGCTACACCTTC. Looking up the rest from reference TRBV18 and TRBJ1-2 gives the full variable domain: NAGVMQNPRHLVRRRGQEARLRCSPMKGHSHVYWYRQLPEEGLKFMVYLQKENIIDESGMPKERFSAEFPKEGPSILRIQQVVRGDSAAYFCASSPRTGANYGYTFGSGTRLTVV.

The V gene is TRBV11-2, the J gene TRBJ2-4; D unresolved. Trimming stripped 0 bases from V and 7 bases from J, with 16 bases between. The CDR3 loop spans 16 amino acids. Germline values: CDR1 SGHAT, CDR2 FQNNGV. As DNA, the CDR3 is TGTGCCAGCAGCTTAGATCGAGACCCTCGGTCGAACATTCAGTACTTC. This translates into CASSLDRDPRSNIQYF.

The chain recombines TRBV28 with TRBJ1-2; D is uncertain. CDR3 length equals 13 residues. The V end lost 4 bases, the J end lost 8 bases, and 14 bases lay between the germline ends. Germline V gene sequence: CDR1 MDHEN, CDR2 SYDVKM. The DNA of the CDR3 is TGTGCCAGCAGTTCCCTCACCGGTGGGGGCTACACCTTC. Translated: CASSSLTGGGYTF.

The chain combines TRBV2 with TRBJ2-3, with TRBD2 as a possible D gene (6 bases). V lost 7 bases, J lost 0 bases, and 14 bases lay in between. The CDR3 spans 15 residues. Germline CDR1 SNHLY, CDR2 FYNNEI. In nucleotides, the CDR3 is TGTGCCAGCAAGAATACGGGAGCTAGCACAGATACGCAGTATTTT. Its protein product is CASKNTGASTDTQYF.

This clone has more than one count but fewer than ten. This sequence joins TRBV7-9 and TRBJ2-2, with 7 bases identical to TRBD2. The V gene's germline CDR1 is SEHNR and CDR2 FQNEAQ (reference sequence). Trimming at V came to 5 bases and at J to 3 bases, leaving 6 bases not matched to a gene. There are 15 residues in the CDR3. This chain's CDR3 is CASSLLGGDTGELFF. The DNA for the CDR3 is TGTGCCAGCAGCCTATTGGGAGGGGACACCGGGGAGCTGTTTTTT. The full variable domain, with the rest looked up from reference TRBV7-9 and TRBJ2-2, is DTGVSQNPRHKITKRGQNVTFRCDPISEHNRLYWYRQTLGQGPEFLTYFQNEAQLEKSRLLSDRFSAERPKGSFSTLEIQRTEQGDSAMYLCASSLLGGDTGELFFGEGSRLTVL.

The V and J genes are TRBV4-2 and TRBJ1-2, with D unresolved. Germline-derived CDR1 and CDR2 are LGHNA and YNFKEQ. The CDR3 covers 17 residues. V lost 0 bases and J lost 1, with 15 bases in between. DNA for the CDR3: TGTGCCAGCAGCCAAGAGGGGTCGCAGGCTTTTAACTATGGCTACACCTTC. Its translation: CASSQEGSQAFNYGYTF.

The V and J genes are TRBV19 and TRBJ1-2; perhaps TRBD1 as D (6 bases). Trimming took 8 bases from V and 3 from J, leaving 10 bases between them. Germline loops: CDR1 LNHDA, CDR2 SQIVND (reference sequence). This CDR3 is built from 12 residues. For the CDR3, the DNA is TGTGCCAGTCGGGACACCGACTATGGCTACACCTTC. Translating it yields CASRDTDYGYTF.

V gene TRBV6-5 combines with J gene TRBJ2-1; D remains ambiguous. Trimming took 0 bases from V and 5 from J, leaving 8 bases between them. In germline, CDR1 is MNHEY, CDR2 SVGAGI. The CDR3 totals 14 residues. The CDR3 is CASSYSILNNEQFF. As DNA, the CDR3 is TGTGCCAGCAGTTACTCGATCCTTAACAATGAGCAGTTCTTC.

This chain uses TRBV5-1 with TRBJ2-1; D is unclear. The germline V gene encodes CDR1 SGHRS and CDR2 YFSETQ. V shed 4 bases and J shed 0 bases, with 11 bases lying between them. The CDR3 length is 15 residues. The CDR3 region is CASSVGPSSYNEQFF. In nucleotides, the CDR3 is TGCGCCAGCAGCGTGGGTCCCAGCTCCTACAATGAGCAGTTCTTC.

This clone came up once. The rearrangement uses TRBV5-1 and TRBJ2-5; D is possibly TRBD1 (5 bases). Trimming left V 0 bases short and J 2 bases short, with 14 bases between. This CDR3 spans 16 amino acids. The germline gives CDR1 SGHRS, CDR2 YFSETQ. The CDR3 DNA reads as TGCGCCAGCAGCTTGGGACTTACAGGAAAACAAGAGACCCAGTACTTC. Its protein product is CASSLGLTGKQETQYF.